This T cell receptor beta chain comes out of a study of blood T cell repertoires in COVID-19. Study in general: The samples span acute and convalescent COVID-19 from the United States, Italy and Spain. T cells, B-cell-depleted T cells, or PBMCs supplied cDNA or gDNA.

CDR3 length: 14 residues. Germline V gene lookup returns CDR1 GTSNPN and CDR2 SVGIG (reference sequence). The V segment lost 3 bases and the J segment 7 bases; nucleotides outside the gene matches: 7. Here immunoSEQ multiplex PCR was the method, and the copy in TCRdb shows in-frame clones only, minus some. This table holds tens of thousands of clones, around 69% found once. The sample consisted of peripheral blood. The chain is built from TRBV30 and TRBJ2-1, with 9 bases that match TRBD2. The sequence came from a man in his 70s with active or convalescent COVID-19. The CDR3 DNA reads as TGTGCCTGGAGGGGACTAGCCGCGGGTAATGAGCAGTTCTTC. Translation: CAWRGLAAGNEQFF.